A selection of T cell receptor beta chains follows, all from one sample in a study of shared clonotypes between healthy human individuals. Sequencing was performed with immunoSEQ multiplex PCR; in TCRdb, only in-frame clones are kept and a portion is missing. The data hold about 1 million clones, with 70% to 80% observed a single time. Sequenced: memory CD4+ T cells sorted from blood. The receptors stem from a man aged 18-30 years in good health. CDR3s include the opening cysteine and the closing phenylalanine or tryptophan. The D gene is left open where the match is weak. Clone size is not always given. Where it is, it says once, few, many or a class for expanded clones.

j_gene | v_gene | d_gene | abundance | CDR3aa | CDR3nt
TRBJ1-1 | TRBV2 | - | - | CASSVKANTEAFF | TGTGCCAGCAGTGTCAAAGCGAACACTGAAGCTTTCTTT
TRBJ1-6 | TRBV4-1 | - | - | CASSQEGESSYNSPLHF | TGCGCCAGCAGCCAAGAGGGCGAGAGCTCCTATAATTCACCCCTCCACTTT
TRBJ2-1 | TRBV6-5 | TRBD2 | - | CASMGRERYNEQFF | TGTGCCAGCATGGGGCGGGAGAGGTACAATGAGCAGTTCTTC
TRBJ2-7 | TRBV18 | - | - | CASSHWGEIYEQYF | TGTGCCAGCTCACACTGGGGGGAGATCTACGAGCAGTACTTC
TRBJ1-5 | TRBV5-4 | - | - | CASSLGGTSQPQHF | TGTGCCAGCAGCTTGGGCGGGACCAGTCAGCCCCAGCATTTT
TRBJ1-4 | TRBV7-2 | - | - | CASSPTGPGEKLFF | TGTGCCAGCAGCCCGACAGGCCCCGGGGAAAAACTGTTTTTT
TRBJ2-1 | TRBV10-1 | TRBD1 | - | CASSLDRVAFNEQFF | TGCGCCAGCAGCCTGGACAGGGTTGCCTTCAATGAGCAGTTCTTC
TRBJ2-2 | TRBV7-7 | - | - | CASRMNSATGELFF | TGTGCTAGCAGGATGAACAGTGCCACCGGGGAGCTGTTTTTT
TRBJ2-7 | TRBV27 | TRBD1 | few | CASSKAQGPYEQYF | TGTGCCAGCAGTAAGGCACAGGGGCCCTACGAGCAGTACTTC
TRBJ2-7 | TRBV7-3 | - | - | CASSLYPGNSYEQYF | TGTGCCAGCAGCTTATATCCAGGGAATTCCTACGAGCAGTACTTC
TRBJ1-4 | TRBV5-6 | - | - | CASSLAFGRTSTNEKLFF | TGTGCCAGCAGCTTGGCATTCGGAAGGACTTCAACTAATGAAAAACTGTTTTTT
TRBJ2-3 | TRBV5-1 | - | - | CASSLEGSGQGPPTDTQYF | TGCGCCAGCAGCTTGGAAGGGTCGGGGCAGGGTCCCCCCACAGATACGCAGTATTTT
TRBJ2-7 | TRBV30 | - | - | CAWLPRTPLPYEQYF | TGTGCCTGGTTGCCCCGGACACCTCTCCCCTACGAGCAGTACTTC
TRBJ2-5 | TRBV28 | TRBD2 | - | CASSKGLAGLETQYF | TGTGCCAGCAGTAAAGGTCTAGCGGGGCTAGAGACCCAGTACTTC
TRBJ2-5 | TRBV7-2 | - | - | CASSKTYQETQYF | TGTGCCAGCAGCAAGACTTACCAAGAGACCCAGTACTTC
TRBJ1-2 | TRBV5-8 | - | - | CASSLTRGLLGYGYTF | TGTGCCAGCAGCTTGACACGGGGCCTCCTAGGCTATGGCTACACCTTC
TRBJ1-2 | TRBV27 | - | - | CASSLKVNYGYTF | TGTGCCAGCAGTTTGAAGGTTAACTATGGCTACACCTTC
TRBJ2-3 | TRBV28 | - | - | CASSLGRRGPDTQYF | TGTGCCAGCAGTTTAGGACGTAGGGGTCCAGATACGCAGTATTTT
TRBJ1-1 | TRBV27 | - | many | CASSAVVNTEAFF | TGTGCCAGCAGTGCAGTAGTGAACACTGAAGCTTTCTTT
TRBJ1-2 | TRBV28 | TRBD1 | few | CASYPQGSNYGYTF | TGTGCCAGCTACCCACAGGGGAGCAACTATGGCTACACCTTC
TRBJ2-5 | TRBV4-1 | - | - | CASSRGGETQYF | TGCGCCAGCAGCCGAGGGGGGGAGACCCAGTACTTC
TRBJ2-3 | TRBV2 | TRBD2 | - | CASKKFLAGGPTDTQYF | TGTGCCAGCAAGAAATTCCTAGCGGGGGGGCCGACAGATACGCAGTATTTT
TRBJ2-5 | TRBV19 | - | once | CASSMQQETQYF | TGTGCCAGTAGTATGCAACAAGAGACCCAGTACTTC
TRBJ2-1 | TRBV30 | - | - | CAWRLGEYNEQFF | TGTGCCTGGAGACTAGGGGAATACAATGAGCAGTTCTTC
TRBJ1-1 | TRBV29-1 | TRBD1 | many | CSVHPGGTEAFF | TGCAGCGTTCATCCAGGGGGCACTGAAGCTTTCTTT
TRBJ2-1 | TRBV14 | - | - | CASSHDIEGLQFF | TGTGCCAGCAGCCACGACATAGAGGGTTTGCAGTTCTTC
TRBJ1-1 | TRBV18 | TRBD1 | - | CASSPLTGGNTEAFF | TGTGCCAGCTCACCACTGACAGGGGGGAACACTGAAGCTTTCTTT
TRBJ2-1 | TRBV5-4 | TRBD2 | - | CASSLGLGTSGNEQFF | TGTGCCAGCAGCTTGGGTTTAGGGACTAGCGGCAATGAGCAGTTCTTC
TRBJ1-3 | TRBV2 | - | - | CASSVTVFSGNTIYF | TGTGCCAGCAGTGTGACAGTCTTCTCTGGAAACACCATATATTTT
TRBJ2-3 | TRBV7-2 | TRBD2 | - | CASSLGSSGRDGHF | TGTGCCAGCAGCTTAGGGTCCAGCGGGAGGGACGGGCATTTT
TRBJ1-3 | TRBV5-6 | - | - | CASKVRGSSGNTIYF | TGTGCCAGCAAAGTCCGGGGGAGCTCTGGAAACACCATATATTTT
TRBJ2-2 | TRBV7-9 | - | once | CASSLTTGELFF | TGTGCCAGCAGCTTAACAACCGGGGAGCTGTTTTTT
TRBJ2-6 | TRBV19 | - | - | CASSIARGGGANVLTF | TGTGCCAGTAGTATAGCCAGGGGTGGTGGGGCCAACGTCCTGACTTTC